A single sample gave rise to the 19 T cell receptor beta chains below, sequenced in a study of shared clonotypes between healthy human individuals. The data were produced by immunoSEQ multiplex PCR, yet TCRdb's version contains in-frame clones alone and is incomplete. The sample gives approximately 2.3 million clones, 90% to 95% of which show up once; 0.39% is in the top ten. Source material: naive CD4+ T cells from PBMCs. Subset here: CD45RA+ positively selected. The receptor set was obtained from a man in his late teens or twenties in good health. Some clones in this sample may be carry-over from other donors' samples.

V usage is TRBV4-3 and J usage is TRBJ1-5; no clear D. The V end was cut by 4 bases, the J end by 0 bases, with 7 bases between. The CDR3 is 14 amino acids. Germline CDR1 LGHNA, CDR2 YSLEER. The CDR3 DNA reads TGCGCCAGCAGCCCAATTATTAGCAATCAGCCCCAGCATTTT. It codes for CASSPIISNQPQHF.

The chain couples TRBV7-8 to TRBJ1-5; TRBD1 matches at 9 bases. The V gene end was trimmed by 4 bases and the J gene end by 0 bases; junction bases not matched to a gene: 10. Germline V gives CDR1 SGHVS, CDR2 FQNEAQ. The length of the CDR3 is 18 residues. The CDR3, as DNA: TGTGCCAGCAGCTCCCGGACAGGGGTGCTATATAGCAATCAGCCCCAGCATTTT. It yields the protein CASSSRTGVLYSNQPQHF.

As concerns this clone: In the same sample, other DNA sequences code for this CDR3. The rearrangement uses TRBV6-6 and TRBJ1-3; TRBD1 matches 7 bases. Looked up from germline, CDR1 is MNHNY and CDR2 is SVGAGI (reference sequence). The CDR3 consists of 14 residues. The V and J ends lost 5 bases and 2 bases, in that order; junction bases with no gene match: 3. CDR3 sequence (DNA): TGTGCCAGCAGTCCCGGGACAGCTGGAAACACCATATATTTT. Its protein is CASSPGTAGNTIYF.

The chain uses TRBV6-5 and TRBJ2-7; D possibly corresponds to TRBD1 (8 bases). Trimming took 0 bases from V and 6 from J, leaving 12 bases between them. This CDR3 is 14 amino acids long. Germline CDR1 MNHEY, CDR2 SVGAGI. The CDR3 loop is CASSYSYRGGEQYF. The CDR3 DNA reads TGTGCCAGCAGTTACTCCTACAGGGGGGGCGAGCAGTACTTC.

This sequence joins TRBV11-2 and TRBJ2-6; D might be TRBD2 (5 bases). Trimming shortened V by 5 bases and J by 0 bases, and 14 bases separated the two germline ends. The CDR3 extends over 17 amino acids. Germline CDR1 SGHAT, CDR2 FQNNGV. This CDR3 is CASSRAGTGSGANVLTF. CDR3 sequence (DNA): TGTGCCAGCAGCCGCGCGGGCACTGGCTCTGGGGCCAACGTCCTGACTTTC.

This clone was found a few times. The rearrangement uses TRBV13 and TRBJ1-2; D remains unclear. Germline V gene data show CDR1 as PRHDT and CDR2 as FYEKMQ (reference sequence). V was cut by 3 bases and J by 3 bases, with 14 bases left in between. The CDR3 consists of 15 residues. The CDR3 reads CASSLPLPQDYGYTF. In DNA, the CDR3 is TGTGCCAGCAGCTTGCCGCTACCTCAGGACTATGGCTACACCTTC.

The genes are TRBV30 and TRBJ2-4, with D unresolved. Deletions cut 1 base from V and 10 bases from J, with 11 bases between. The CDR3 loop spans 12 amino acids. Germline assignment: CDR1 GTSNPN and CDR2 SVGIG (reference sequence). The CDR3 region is CAWSALEWIQYF. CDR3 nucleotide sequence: TGTGCCTGGAGTGCCCTAGAGTGGATTCAGTACTTC.

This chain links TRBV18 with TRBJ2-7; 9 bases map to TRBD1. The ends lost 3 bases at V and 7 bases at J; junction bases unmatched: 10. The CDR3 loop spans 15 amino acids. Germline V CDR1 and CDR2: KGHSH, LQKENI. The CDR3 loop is CASSPVGTGPREQYF. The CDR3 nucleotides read TGTGCCAGCTCACCGGTCGGGACAGGGCCTAGGGAGCAGTACTTC.

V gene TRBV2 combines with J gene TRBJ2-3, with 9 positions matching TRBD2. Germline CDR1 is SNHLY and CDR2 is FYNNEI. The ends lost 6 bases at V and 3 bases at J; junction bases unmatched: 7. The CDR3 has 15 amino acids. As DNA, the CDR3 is TGTGCCAGCAGCTGGGGAGCGGGAGGTACAGATACGCAGTATTTT. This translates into CASSWGAGGTDTQYF.

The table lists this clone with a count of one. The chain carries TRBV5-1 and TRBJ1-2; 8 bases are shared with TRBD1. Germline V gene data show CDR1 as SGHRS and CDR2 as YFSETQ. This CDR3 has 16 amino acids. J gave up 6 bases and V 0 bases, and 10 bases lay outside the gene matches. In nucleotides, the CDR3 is TGCGCCAGCAGCTTGGCCGGGCAGGGGGCGTTTGATGGCTACACCTTC. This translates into CASSLAGQGAFDGYTF.

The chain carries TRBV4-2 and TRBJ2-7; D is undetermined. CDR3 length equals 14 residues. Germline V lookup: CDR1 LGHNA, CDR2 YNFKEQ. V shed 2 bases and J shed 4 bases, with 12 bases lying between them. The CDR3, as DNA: TGTGCCAGCAGCCAATACCGACCATCTTACGAGCAGTACTTC. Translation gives CASSQYRPSYEQYF.

In DNA, the CDR3 is TGTGCCAGCAGCAGCCGCGGACAGAGCTCCTACAATGAGCAGTTCTTC. Its protein is CASSSRGQSSYNEQFF. The J gene is TRBJ2-1, the V gene TRBV11-3, with D possibly being TRBD1 (6 bases). The CDR3 is 16 amino acids. Trimming stripped 5 bases from V and 0 bases from J, with 14 bases between. Germline assignment: CDR1 SGHNT and CDR2 YENEEA.

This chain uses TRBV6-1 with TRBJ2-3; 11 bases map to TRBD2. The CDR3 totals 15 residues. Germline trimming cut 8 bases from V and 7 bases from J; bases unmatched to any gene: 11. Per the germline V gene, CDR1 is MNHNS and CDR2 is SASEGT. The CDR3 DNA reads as TGTGCCAGCCTTAATAGCGGGAGGGCCGCAAATACGCAGTATTTT. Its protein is CASLNSGRAANTQYF.

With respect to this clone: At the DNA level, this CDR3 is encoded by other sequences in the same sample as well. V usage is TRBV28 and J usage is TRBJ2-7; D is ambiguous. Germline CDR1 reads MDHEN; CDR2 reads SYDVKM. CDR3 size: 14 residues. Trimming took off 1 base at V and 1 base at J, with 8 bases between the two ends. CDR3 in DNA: TGTGCCAGCAGTTTATTTCGCAGTTCCTACGAGCAGTACTTC. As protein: CASSLFRSSYEQYF. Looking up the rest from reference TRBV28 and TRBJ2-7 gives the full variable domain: DVKVTQSSRYLVKRTGEKVFLECVQDMDHENMFWYRQDPGLGLRLIYFSYDVKMKEKGDIPEGYSVSREKKERFSLILESASTNQTSMYLCASSLFRSSYEQYFGPGTRLTVT.

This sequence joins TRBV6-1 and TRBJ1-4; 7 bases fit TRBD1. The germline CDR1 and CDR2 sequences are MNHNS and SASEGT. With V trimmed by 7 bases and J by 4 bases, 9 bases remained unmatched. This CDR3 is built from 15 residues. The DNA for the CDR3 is TGTGCCAGCAACGCGCACAGGGGAGGTAATGAAAAACTGTTTTTT. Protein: CASNAHRGGNEKLFF.

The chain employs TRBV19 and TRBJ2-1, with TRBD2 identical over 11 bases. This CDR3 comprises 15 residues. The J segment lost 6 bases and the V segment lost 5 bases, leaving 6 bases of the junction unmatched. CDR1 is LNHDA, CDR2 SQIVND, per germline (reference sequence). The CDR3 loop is CASSVVTSGSNEQFF. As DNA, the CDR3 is TGTGCCAGTAGTGTTGTAACTAGCGGGAGCAATGAGCAGTTCTTC.

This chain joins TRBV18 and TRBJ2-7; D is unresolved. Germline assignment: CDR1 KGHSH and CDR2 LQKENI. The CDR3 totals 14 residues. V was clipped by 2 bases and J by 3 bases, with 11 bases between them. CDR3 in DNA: TGTGCCAGCTCACCATTCGCTAGAGACTACGAGCAGTACTTC. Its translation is CASSPFARDYEQYF.

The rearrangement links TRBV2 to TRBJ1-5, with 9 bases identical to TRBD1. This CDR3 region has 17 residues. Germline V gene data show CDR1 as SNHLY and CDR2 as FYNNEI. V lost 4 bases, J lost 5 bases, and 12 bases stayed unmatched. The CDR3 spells CASSAPGHRGRDQPQHF. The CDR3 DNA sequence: TGTGCCAGCAGTGCTCCTGGGCACAGGGGGCGCGATCAGCCCCAGCATTTT.

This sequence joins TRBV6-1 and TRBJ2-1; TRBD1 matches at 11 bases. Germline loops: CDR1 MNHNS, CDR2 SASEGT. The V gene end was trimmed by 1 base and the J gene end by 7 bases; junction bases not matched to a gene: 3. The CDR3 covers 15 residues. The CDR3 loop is CASSEGDRGGNEQFF. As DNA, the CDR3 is TGTGCCAGCAGTGAAGGGGACAGGGGGGGAAATGAGCAGTTCTTC.